This entry describes one T cell receptor beta chain. This could be a read error, since a much larger clone is one nucleotide away. Germline assignment: CDR1 SGDLS and CDR2 YYNGEE. The CDR3 loop spans 15 amino acids. The data derive from a study of T-cell reconstitution after alpha-beta-depleted transplantation in children. Preparation of the TCRbeta library used unique molecular identifiers. Each CDR3 protein is one row after TCRdb ran MiXCR on the PCR reads. The table shows about 600,000 distinct CDR3 sequences, with approximately 10% occurring only once. This chain uses TRBV9 with TRBJ2-7; TRBD2 matches at 8 bases. The end of the DNA fits TRBJ2-1 better, so the J call may be wrong. The sequencing used PBMCs from the stem cell graft donor, collected from the stem cell graft. The source is a human donor who donated a stem cell graft to a child with acute myeloid leukemia. CDR3 loop: CASSVGTSRSYEQFF. CDR3 sequence (DNA): TGTGCCAGCAGCGTAGGGACTAGCAGGTCCTACGAGCAGTTCTTC.